These 23 T cell receptor beta chains share one sample of origin, sequenced in a study of T cells in localized non-small cell lung cancer. The table came from immunoSEQ multiplex PCR; TCRdb's copy has only in-frame clones and leaves some out. The table includes 1,500 to 2,000 clones, 20% to 25% detected once. This specimen was lung tumor tissue, taken before any cancer treatment. The receptors shown here come from a man aged 40-75 years with stage III lung adenocarcinoma.

This clone has more than one count but fewer than ten. The chain carries TRBV11-3 and TRBJ1-1, with D possibly being TRBD1 (6 bases). V lost 4 bases to trimming and J lost 4 bases, with 16 bases between them. The CDR3 is 15 residues long. Looked up from germline, CDR1 is SGHNT and CDR2 is YENEEA. CDR3 nucleotides: TGTGCCAGCAGCTCCCGACAGGCGGCGGGCACTGAAGCTTTCTTT. Translating it yields CASSSRQAAGTEAFF.

This chain connects TRBV29-1 to TRBJ2-5, with 8 bases aligning to TRBD2. The CDR3 length is 12 residues. The germline CDR1 and CDR2 sequences are SQVTM and ANQGSEA. V lost 5 bases to trimming and J lost 5 bases; unmatched junction nucleotides: 4. CDR3 amino acids: CSVTTGGETQYF. CDR3 DNA sequence: TGCAGCGTTACAACGGGGGGGGAGACCCAGTACTTC.

The chain joins TRBV19 to TRBJ2-1; 10 bases agree with TRBD2. Germline assignment: CDR1 LNHDA and CDR2 SQIVND (reference sequence). The V gene end was trimmed by 5 bases and the J gene end by 4 bases; junction bases not matched to a gene: 5. This CDR3 comprises 15 residues. The CDR3 coding sequence is TGTGCCAGTAGTCGTACTAGCGGGGCGTACAATGAGCAGTTCTTC. Protein: CASSRTSGAYNEQFF. Full variable domain (rest looked up from reference TRBV19 and TRBJ2-1): DGGITQSPKYLFRKEGQNVTLSCEQNLNHDAMYWYRQDPGQGLRLIYYSQIVNDFQKGDIAEGYSVSREKKESFPLTVTSAQKNPTAFYLCASSRTSGAYNEQFFGPGTRLTVL.

This clone was counted a few times. The chain combines TRBV11-3 with TRBJ2-1; 8 positions agree with TRBD1. Trimming took 2 bases from V and 10 from J; bases not matched to a gene: 7. This CDR3 contains 14 residues. Per germline, CDR1 SGHNT and CDR2 YENEEA. The CDR3 nucleotides are TGTGCCAGCAGCTTAAACGGACAGGGAAACGAGCAGTTCTTC. This sequence encodes CASSLNGQGNEQFF. Full variable domain (missing parts from reference TRBV11-3 and TRBJ2-1): EAGVVQSPRYKIIEKKQPVAFWCNPISGHNTLYWYLQNLGQGPELLIRYENEEAVDDSQLPKDRFSAERLKGVDSTLKIQPAELGDSAVYLCASSLNGQGNEQFFGPGTRLTVL.

V and J are TRBV29-1 and TRBJ2-5; D not resolved. Germline V gives CDR1 SQVTM, CDR2 ANQGSEA. This CDR3 is built from 13 residues. Trimming removed 2 bases from V and 5 bases from J, with 12 bases in between. Here the CDR3 reads CSVETTLGETQYF. The CDR3 DNA is TGCAGCGTTGAAACAACTTTAGGGGAGACCCAGTACTTC.

This clone occurred a few times. The genes are TRBV4-1 and TRBJ1-2; D may be TRBD1 (5 bases). The CDR3 consists of 15 residues. V gave up 4 bases and J gave up 3 bases, with 15 bases separating them. Germline values: CDR1 MGHRA, CDR2 YSYEKL. The chain's CDR3 is CASSPTQLGDYGYTF. The CDR3 region has the DNA TGCGCCAGCAGCCCCACCCAGTTGGGGGACTATGGCTACACCTTC.

V is TRBV9 and J is TRBJ2-1, with 13 bases identical to TRBD2. With V trimmed by 0 bases and J by 4 bases, 1 base remained unmatched. The germline V gene encodes CDR1 SGDLS and CDR2 YYNGEE. The CDR3 length is 16 residues. The CDR3 loop is CASSVEGLAGYNEQFF. Here the CDR3 DNA reads TGTGCCAGCAGCGTAGAGGGACTAGCGGGGTACAATGAGCAGTTCTTC.

This clone is medium-sized (0.01 to 0.1%) by share. This chain connects TRBV11-3 to TRBJ2-1; D ambiguous. The germline V gene has CDR1 SGHNT and CDR2 YENEEA. There are 15 residues in the CDR3. The V end lost 5 bases, the J end lost 0 bases, and 11 bases lay between the germline ends. CDR3 in DNA: TGTGCCAGCAGCCCAGCTCCGAGCTCCTACAATGAGCAGTTCTTC. Encoded protein: CASSPAPSSYNEQFF.

Relative to its sample, this clone is medium-sized. The genes are TRBV9 and TRBJ1-4; D gene ambiguous. The V and J ends lost 4 bases and 2 bases respectively, with 6 bases between them. Germline CDR1 SGDLS, CDR2 YYNGEE. This CDR3 region has 13 residues. CDR3 sequence (DNA): TGTGCCAGCAGCAGGGATACTAATGAAAAACTGTTTTTT. Protein: CASSRDTNEKLFF.

CDR3: CASSQDFGGKYNEQFF. CDR3 DNA sequence: TGTGCCAGCAGCCAAGATTTCGGAGGGAAATACAATGAGCAGTTCTTC. This rearrangement joins TRBV14 to TRBJ2-1; D is possibly TRBD2 (6 bases). Trimming took 0 bases from V and 4 from J, leaving 13 bases between them. The CDR3 loop spans 16 amino acids. Germline V gene sequence: CDR1 SGHDN, CDR2 FVKESK.

The chain couples TRBV6-8 to TRBJ1-1; D unclear. The CDR3 loop spans 14 amino acids. V lost 8 bases and J 4 bases, leaving 17 bases between the germline ends. In germline, CDR1 is MNHGY, CDR2 SAAAGT. The CDR3 coding sequence is TGTGCCAGCTACCGTGAACAATACACCACTGAAGCTTTCTTT. Its protein product is CASYREQYTTEAFF.

This clone was seen more than once but under ten times. The chain links TRBV4-1 to TRBJ2-5; TRBD2 matches at 8 bases. CDR3 length equals 15 residues. Germline CDR1 reads MGHRA; CDR2 reads YSYEKL. Losses at the gene ends were 4 bases for V and 2 bases for J; bases not matched to a gene: 6. CDR3 amino acids: CASSLGLASQETQYF. CDR3 nucleotides: TGCGCCAGCAGCCTTGGACTAGCTTCACAAGAGACCCAGTACTTC.

This clone appeared a single time. J is TRBJ2-7 and V is TRBV28; TRBD1 aligns across 11 bases. Per the germline V gene, CDR1 is MDHEN and CDR2 is SYDVKM. Trimming cost V 6 bases and J 9 bases; bases outside gene matches: 10. The CDR3 consists of 14 residues. The CDR3 DNA is TGTGCCAGCAGACCCGGGACAGGGGGTTCTCGGCAGTACTTC. It yields the protein CASRPGTGGSRQYF.

This chain connects TRBV5-1 to TRBJ2-7; the match to TRBD1 covers 9 bases. The CDR3 has 15 residues. The germline gives CDR1 SGHRS, CDR2 YFSETQ. The ends lost 4 bases at V and 4 bases at J; junction bases unmatched: 9. CDR3: CASSPRQGGEYEQYF. The CDR3, as DNA: TGCGCCAGCAGCCCTCGACAGGGGGGAGAGTACGAGCAGTACTTC.

This clone showed up just a few times. This sequence joins TRBV19 and TRBJ2-1; 7 nucleotides match TRBD2. Germline values: CDR1 LNHDA, CDR2 SQIVND (reference sequence). This CDR3 has 15 amino acids. The V segment lost 9 bases and the J segment 4 bases; nucleotides outside the gene matches: 12. The CDR3 sequence is CASTLMAGAYNEQFF. CDR3 coding DNA: TGTGCCAGCACCCTAATGGCGGGAGCTTACAATGAGCAGTTCTTC.

The chain links TRBV19 to TRBJ2-1, with TRBD1 as a possible D gene (6 bases). The V gene's germline CDR1 is LNHDA and CDR2 SQIVND (reference sequence). This CDR3 is 14 amino acids long. V was clipped by 8 bases and J by 8 bases, with 19 bases between them. The CDR3 nucleotides read TGTGCCAGTGGGCCAGCAGGGGATTTGTATGAGCAGTTCTTC. It codes for CASGPAGDLYEQFF. The full variable domain, completed using reference TRBV19 and TRBJ2-1, is DGGITQSPKYLFRKEGQNVTLSCEQNLNHDAMYWYRQDPGQGLRLIYYSQIVNDFQKGDIAEGYSVSREKKESFPLTVTSAQKNPTAFYLCASGPAGDLYEQFFGPGTRLTVL.

The J gene is TRBJ1-2, the V gene TRBV11-3; D unclear. The germline V gene encodes CDR1 SGHNT and CDR2 YENEEA. The V end lost 1 base, the J end lost 3 bases, and 12 bases lay between the germline ends. The CDR3 runs to 15 residues. The DNA of the CDR3 is TGTGCCAGCAGCTTAGGACAAAGTCCTCACTATGGCTACACCTTC. This gives the protein CASSLGQSPHYGYTF.

The V call is TRBV1, the J call TRBJ2-1; TRBD2 is the table's D call, not checked against the DNA. TRBV1 is termed a pseudogene. This CDR3 is 15 amino acids long. As DNA, the CDR3 is TGCGCCAGCAGCCAAGGTACGGGGATCTACAATGAGCAGTTCTTC. Protein product: CASSQGTGIYNEQFF.

The chain combines TRBV18 with TRBJ1-5, with TRBD1 as a possible D gene (5 bases). Per germline, CDR1 KGHSH and CDR2 LQKENI. Trimming cost V 3 bases and J 7 bases, with 16 bases left between them. The CDR3 runs to 15 residues. CDR3 amino acids: CASSPQAGFGQPQHF. CDR3 DNA sequence: TGTGCCAGCTCACCGCAGGCAGGGTTTGGCCAGCCCCAGCATTTT.

The chain links TRBV11-3 to TRBJ2-3, with D maybe TRBD1 (6 bases). CDR3 size: 14 residues. Between the trimmed V and J ends, which lost 5 bases and 6 bases, there was a span of 15 bases. CDR1 is SGHNT and CDR2 is YENEEA in the germline V gene. The CDR3 is CASSQLQGFDTQYF. The CDR3 DNA sequence: TGTGCCAGCAGCCAATTACAGGGTTTCGATACGCAGTATTTT.

The V and J genes are TRBV5-1 and TRBJ2-2; the D gene is possibly TRBD2 (5 bases). The V gene's germline CDR1 is SGHRS and CDR2 YFSETQ. V gave up 5 bases and J gave up 4 bases, with 15 bases separating them. The CDR3 length is 15 residues. CDR3: CASREMGSSTGELFF. CDR3 bases: TGCGCCAGCAGGGAAATGGGGAGTTCCACCGGGGAGCTGTTTTTT. Filled out from reference TRBV5-1 and TRBJ2-2, the complete variable domain reads KAGVTQTPRYLIKTRGQQVTLSCSPISGHRSVSWYQQTPGQGLQFLFEYFSETQRNKGNFPGRFSGRQFSNSRSEMNVSTLELGDSALYLCASREMGSSTGELFFGEGSRLTVL.

The rearrangement links TRBV14 to TRBJ2-6; 9 bases map to TRBD1. The CDR3 totals 20 residues. Trimming took 4 bases from V and 2 from J; bases not matched to a gene: 15. CDR1 SGHDN and CDR2 FVKESK come from the germline V gene. The CDR3, as DNA: TGTGCCAGCAGCCGTTCTGACAGGGGGTCTCTTTTAACTGGGGCCAACGTCCTGACTTTC. It translates to CASSRSDRGSLLTGANVLTF. Full variable domain (rest looked up from reference TRBV14 and TRBJ2-6): EAGVTQFPSHSVIEKGQTVTLRCDPISGHDNLYWYRRVMGKEIKFLLHFVKESKQDESGMPNNRFLAERTGGTYSTLKVQPAELEDSGVYFCASSRSDRGSLLTGANVLTFGAGSRLTVL.

This clone is judged medium-sized. J is TRBJ2-3 and V is TRBV9; D might be TRBD1 or TRBD2, each matching 5 bases. CDR3 length: 15 residues. V lost 4 bases and J lost 5, with 17 bases in between. In germline, CDR1 is SGDLS, CDR2 YYNGEE. The CDR3 region has the DNA TGTGCCAGCAGCCCTGGGGGTAGCATCGGAGATACGCAGTATTTT. Translation gives CASSPGGSIGDTQYF.